These 18 T cell receptor beta chains were sequenced from one sample in a study of T cell repertoires in cytomegalovirus infection. TCRdb independently ran MiXCR on the reads; one entry per CDR3 protein. The sample records around 270,000 distinct CDR3 sequences, less than 9.5% being singletons. The sample taken for sequencing was PBMCs. All receptors derive from a human donor in good health (CMV status not recorded). Some clones in this sample may be carry-over from other donors' samples.

This clonotype was detected ten times or more. The CDR3 DNA is TGTGCCAGCAGCTTGGCCCTCGGGGGGCAACAGCCCCAGCATTTT. Its translation is CASSLALGGQQPQHF. This sequence joins TRBV5-6 and TRBJ1-5; perhaps TRBD1 as D (6 bases). CDR3 size: 15 residues. Looked up from germline, CDR1 is SGHDT and CDR2 is YYEEEE. The ends were cut back, 0 bases at V and 7 bases at J, with 14 bases in the middle.

There are a few counts of this clonotype. The rearrangement uses TRBV20-1 and TRBJ2-7; 12 bases fit TRBD2. Germline V gene data show CDR1 as DFQATT and CDR2 as SNEGSKA (reference sequence). This CDR3 region has 14 residues. V shed 3 bases and J 4 bases; nucleotides not matched to a gene: 4. The CDR3, as DNA: TGCAGTGCTAGCCCCCTAGCGGGAGGGTACGAGCAGTACTTC. Translation: CSASPLAGGYEQYF.

This clonotype came up a few times. This chain joins TRBV19 and TRBJ2-3; no clear D gene. V was pared by 4 bases and J by 2 bases, with 10 bases between. CDR3 length: 14 residues. Germline V gene lookup returns CDR1 LNHDA and CDR2 SQIVND (reference sequence). The CDR3 region has the DNA TGTGCCAGTAGTAAACCAGGAATCACAGATACGCAGTATTTT. Its translation: CASSKPGITDTQYF.

This clonotype was seen repeatedly, ten times or more. The chain employs TRBV7-3 and TRBJ2-2; D might be TRBD2 (6 bases). Germline V lookup: CDR1 SGHTA, CDR2 FQGTGA. V was cut by 4 bases and J by 5 bases, with 17 bases left in between. The CDR3 totals 16 residues. The CDR3 here is CASSSVPGLRTGELFF. CDR3 nucleotide sequence: TGTGCCAGCAGCTCGGTACCGGGACTCCGGACCGGGGAGCTGTTTTTT.

This clonotype was counted many times. The rearrangement uses TRBV20-1 and TRBJ2-7; D gene unclear. The germline CDR1 and CDR2 sequences are DFQATT and SNEGSKA (reference sequence). This CDR3 is built from 13 residues. The V and J ends lost 6 bases and 1 base respectively, with 13 bases between them. The CDR3 nucleotides are TGCAGTGCAGTCTCCGAGCGTTCCTACGAGCAGTACTTC. As protein: CSAVSERSYEQYF.

This clonotype was seen at least ten times. This chain joins TRBV6-2 or TRBV6-3 and TRBJ2-7; the D gene is possibly TRBD2 (6 bases). V shed 5 bases and J shed 3 bases, with 23 bases lying between them. The CDR3 spans 17 residues. CDR1 and CDR2 (germline): MNHEY, SVGEGT. The CDR3 region is CASSPSAGRPGDYEQYF. For the CDR3, the DNA is TGTGCCAGCAGTCCCTCGGCAGGGCGGCCGGGGGACTACGAGCAGTACTTC.

This clonotype occurred many times. The CDR3 sequence: CSARRDIRNTEAFF. CDR3 DNA sequence: TGCAGTGCTAGAAGGGACATTAGGAACACTGAAGCTTTCTTT. The chain couples TRBV20-1 to TRBJ1-1, with D maybe TRBD1 (6 bases). The CDR3 spans 14 residues. The germline gives CDR1 DFQATT, CDR2 SNEGSKA (reference sequence). V was pared by 2 bases and J by 1 base, with 11 bases between.

The genes are TRBV7-2 and TRBJ2-7, with 10 bases lining up with TRBD2. The CDR3 is 14 amino acids. Germline V CDR1 and CDR2: SGHTA, FQGNSA. Germline trimming cut 5 bases from V and 5 bases from J; bases unmatched to any gene: 6. In DNA, the CDR3 is TGTGCCAGCAGCCTGGGAGCGGGAGGGGACGAGCAGTACTTC. Translated: CASSLGAGGDEQYF.

The V and J genes are TRBV6-2 or TRBV6-3 and TRBJ1-1, with D uncertain. V was cut by 0 bases and J by 6 bases, with 8 bases left in between. CDR3 size: 13 residues. Germline loops: CDR1 MNHEY, CDR2 SVGEGT. In DNA form, the CDR3 reads TGTGCCAGCAGTTACTCATCTTCCCCTGAAGCTTTCTTT. It yields the protein CASSYSSSPEAFF.

This clonotype has ten or more counts. The J gene is TRBJ2-4, the V gene TRBV7-2; the D gene is possibly TRBD2 (5 bases). The germline V gene has CDR1 SGHTA and CDR2 FQGNSA. There are 13 residues in the CDR3. Trimming took 6 bases from V and 7 from J, leaving 13 bases between them. The CDR3 reads CASRAASGNIQYF. In DNA form, the CDR3 reads TGTGCCAGCAGGGCGGCCTCGGGGAACATTCAGTACTTC.

The sample holds many counts of this clonotype. J is TRBJ1-1 and V is TRBV7-6; D may be TRBD1 (6 bases). The CDR3 has 19 amino acids. The germline CDR1 and CDR2 sequences are SGHVS and FNYEAQ. The V and J ends lost 0 bases and 2 bases respectively, with 22 bases between them. CDR3 DNA sequence: TGTGCCAGCAGCTTAGCCGGGGTATCAGGGGAGATGAGTAACACTGAAGCTTTCTTT. This translates into CASSLAGVSGEMSNTEAFF. The variable domain in full, completed from reference TRBV7-6 and TRBJ1-1, reads GAGVSQSPRYKVTKRGQDVALRCDPISGHVSLYWYRQALGQGPEFLTYFNYEAQQDKSGLPNDRFSAERPEGSISTLTIQRTEQRDSAMYRCASSLAGVSGEMSNTEAFFGQGTRLTVV.

This clonotype occurred many times. The chain has TRBV7-6 and TRBJ1-1, with 7 bases aligning to TRBD1. V lost 3 bases and J lost 6; bases outside the gene matches: 7. The CDR3 consists of 14 residues. Per germline, CDR1 SGHVS and CDR2 FNYEAQ. The CDR3 loop is CASSFGQDGAEAFF. The CDR3 DNA reads TGTGCCAGCAGCTTCGGACAGGACGGCGCTGAAGCTTTCTTT.

This clonotype was found many times. V is TRBV7-2 and J is TRBJ2-1; TRBD2 aligns across 8 bases. The germline V gene encodes CDR1 SGHTA and CDR2 FQGNSA. Trimming removed 4 bases from V and 7 bases from J; junction bases left unmatched: 12. The CDR3 extends over 16 amino acids. This CDR3 reads CASSSGGGRQRNEQFF. The CDR3 DNA is TGTGCCAGCAGCTCCGGGGGGGGTAGACAAAGGAATGAGCAGTTCTTC.

This clonotype was detected ten times or more. The chain couples TRBV11-2 to TRBJ1-1; D unresolved. The germline V gene has CDR1 SGHAT and CDR2 FQNNGV. This CDR3 contains 14 residues. V was cut by 3 bases and J by 7 bases, with 15 bases left in between. CDR3: CASSFAAVNYEAFF. DNA of the CDR3: TGTGCCAGCAGCTTCGCCGCAGTTAATTATGAAGCTTTCTTT.

For this clonotype: It may be a read error: a sequence one base away is much more abundant. This chain connects TRBV7-2 to TRBJ2-1; TRBD1 might be the D (7 bases). The V and J ends lost 1 base and 7 bases respectively, with 14 bases between them. CDR1 SGHTA and CDR2 FQGNSA come from the germline V gene. The CDR3 is 15 amino acids. Here the CDR3 DNA reads TGTGCCAGCAGCTTAGAGTCAGGGGGGAGAAATGAGCAGTTCTTC. Amino acid sequence: CASSLESGGRNEQFF.

In nucleotides, the CDR3 is TGTGCCAGTAAGGAACTGGGCTCTGGGGCCAACGTCCTGACTTTC. It encodes CASKELGSGANVLTF. The chain is built from TRBV19 and TRBJ2-6, with unresolved D. Trimming took 7 bases from V and 0 from J, leaving 10 bases between them. CDR3 size: 15 residues. The germline gives CDR1 LNHDA, CDR2 SQIVND (reference sequence). Full variable domain (remainder filled in from reference TRBV19 and TRBJ2-6): DGGITQSPKYLFRKEGQNVTLSCEQNLNHDAMYWYRQDPGQGLRLIYYSQIVNDFQKGDIAEGYSVSREKKESFPLTVTSAQKNPTAFYLCASKELGSGANVLTFGAGSRLTVL.

There are many counts of this clonotype. The rearrangement uses TRBV6-5 and TRBJ2-7, with 7 positions matching TRBD2. This CDR3 region has 15 residues. The V gene's germline CDR1 is MNHEY and CDR2 SVGAGI. Trimming took 6 bases from V and 0 from J; bases not matched to a gene: 8. The CDR3 protein is CASSLAGDSSYEQYF. The DNA of the CDR3 is TGTGCCAGCAGCTTAGCGGGTGATAGCTCCTACGAGCAGTACTTC.

V gene TRBV7-8 combines with J gene TRBJ1-5; D is unclear. Trimming shortened V by 3 bases and J by 6 bases, and 9 bases separated the two germline ends. Germline V gene lookup returns CDR1 SGHVS and CDR2 FQNEAQ. The CDR3 is 13 amino acids. CDR3 amino acids: CASSFPAGQPQHF. In DNA form, the CDR3 reads TGTGCCAGCAGCTTCCCCGCGGGTCAGCCCCAGCATTTT.